These 24 T cell receptor beta chains share one sample of origin, sequenced in a study of T-cell reconstitution after alpha-beta-depleted transplantation in children. Findings and caveats of the study: From newly produced T cells came most of the T-cell counts and diversity one year after transplant.

These TCRs are of unknown antigen specificity. Researchers prepared the TCRbeta library using unique molecular identifiers, the study reports. MiXCR, applied by TCRdb to the PCR reads, yields one record per CDR3 protein. The data show a few hundred thousand distinct CDR3 sequences, roughly 7.8% seen once. The sequences come from peripheral blood, collected 360 days after TCRalphabeta/CD19-depleted stem cell transplant. These receptors were taken from a female patient aged 2-10 years who had a stem cell transplant for Fanconi anemia, so the T cells may come from the graft donor.

Ten or more counts support this clonotype. The chain employs TRBV20-1 and TRBJ2-1, with D perhaps TRBD2 (6 bases). Germline-derived CDR1 and CDR2 are DFQATT and SNEGSKA (reference sequence). Trimming stripped 4 bases from V and 4 bases from J, with 14 bases between. The length of the CDR3 is 14 residues. This chain's CDR3 is CSAKTSWGYNEQFF. DNA of the CDR3: TGCAGTGCTAAAACTAGCTGGGGGTACAATGAGCAGTTCTTC.

This clonotype occurred many times. CDR3 amino acids: CASSFTGAYNEQFF. The CDR3 DNA sequence: TGTGCCAGCAGCTTTACAGGGGCCTACAATGAGCAGTTCTTC. The chain combines TRBV7-3 with TRBJ2-1; 7 bases are a match to TRBD1. V shed 3 bases, J shed 2 bases, and the junction held 1 base outside the gene matches. CDR3 length: 14 amino acids. Per the germline V gene, CDR1 is SGHTA and CDR2 is FQGTGA.

This clonotype has just a few counts. The chain recombines TRBV7-9 with TRBJ1-4; D is unresolved. The length of the CDR3 is 16 residues. The germline gives CDR1 SEHNR, CDR2 FQNEAQ (reference sequence). V was shortened by 5 bases and J by 6 bases, with 19 bases between the two germline ends. The CDR3 protein is CASSLGWTQEDEKLFF. In DNA form, the CDR3 reads TGTGCCAGCAGCCTAGGATGGACCCAGGAGGATGAAAAACTGTTTTTT.

Only a few counts were recorded for this clonotype. In DNA, the CDR3 is TGTGCCAGCAGCGTGAGGACTAGCGGGGTGACAGATACGCAGTATTTT. Protein sequence: CASSVRTSGVTDTQYF. The V gene is TRBV9, the J gene TRBJ2-3; 12 bases match TRBD2. V was clipped by 2 bases and J by 3 bases; unmatched bases: 4. CDR1 and CDR2 (germline): SGDLS, YYNGEE. This CDR3 is 16 amino acids long.

This clonotype has a count of ten or more. The rearrangement links TRBV2 to TRBJ2-7; 7 bases agree with TRBD2. This CDR3 is 14 amino acids long. Trimming removed 1 base from V and 4 bases from J; junction bases left unmatched: 4. Germline V gene sequence: CDR1 SNHLY, CDR2 FYNNEI. The CDR3 sequence: CASSEVLAVYEQYV. The CDR3 nucleotides read TGTGCCAGCAGTGAAGTGCTAGCGGTTTACGAGCAGTACGTC.

Only a few counts were recorded for this clonotype. V is TRBV5-1 and J is TRBJ2-5; D may be TRBD2 (6 bases). The CDR3 loop spans 17 amino acids. Germline CDR1 reads SGHRS; CDR2 reads YFSETQ. The V gene lost 3 bases and the J gene lost 4 bases, with 22 bases spanning the gap. The CDR3 region is CASSYAPRLDSVETQYF. The CDR3 DNA sequence: TGCGCCAGCAGCTATGCACCCCGACTAGATTCAGTAGAGACCCAGTACTTC.

This rearrangement joins TRBV6-5 to TRBJ1-2; tentative D call: TRBD1 (6 bases). The CDR3 has 12 amino acids. The ends were cut back, 6 bases at V and 5 bases at J, with 10 bases in the middle. The germline V gene encodes CDR1 MNHEY and CDR2 SVGAGI. The CDR3 DNA is TGTGCCAGCAGCCCAGGACAGTATGGCTACACCTTC. Its translation: CASSPGQYGYTF.

The rearrangement links TRBV5-1 to TRBJ2-3, with D perhaps matching TRBD2 (6 bases). This CDR3 contains 16 residues. V shed 0 bases and J shed 3 bases, with 14 bases lying between them. CDR1 and CDR2 (germline): SGHRS, YFSETQ. The CDR3 nucleotides are TGCGCCAGCAGCTTGGGGGGCCGCGGGGAAACAGATACGCAGTATTTT. Its protein product is CASSLGGRGETDTQYF. The entire variable domain, with the rest obtained from reference TRBV5-1 and TRBJ2-3, is as follows: KAGVTQTPRYLIKTRGQQVTLSCSPISGHRSVSWYQQTPGQGLQFLFEYFSETQRNKGNFPGRFSGRQFSNSRSEMNVSTLELGDSALYLCASSLGGRGETDTQYFGPGTRLTVL.

DNA of the CDR3: TGTGCCAGCAGAATGCTCTTACAGGGGGCGGGTGACTATGGCTACACCTTC. Translated, it gives CASRMLLQGAGDYGYTF. The rearrangement joins TRBV6-1 to TRBJ1-2; 9 bases line up with TRBD1. V was clipped by 6 bases and J by 3 bases; unmatched bases: 14. From germline, CDR1 is MNHNS and CDR2 SASEGT. The CDR3 consists of 17 residues.

This clonotype was counted at least ten times. The rearrangement uses TRBV20-1 and TRBJ2-7, with D hard to call. Germline-derived CDR1 and CDR2 are DFQATT and SNEGSKA (reference sequence). Trimming removed 0 bases from V and 1 base from J, with 10 bases in between. The CDR3 runs 14 residues. The CDR3, as DNA: TGCAGTGCTAGAGATCTTCGATTATCCTACGAGCAGTACTTC. Its translation: CSARDLRLSYEQYF.

This clonotype has a count of ten or more. V is TRBV3-1 and J is TRBJ2-7; TRBD2 might be the D (5 bases). V lost 1 base and J lost 6, with 13 bases in between. CDR3 length equals 14 residues. Germline lookup yields CDR1 LGHDT and CDR2 YNNKEL (reference sequence). In nucleotides, the CDR3 is TGTGCCAGCAGCCAAGGAGTTCAGGCGGGCGAGCAGTACTTC. As protein: CASSQGVQAGEQYF.

At least ten counts were recorded for this clonotype. This chain connects TRBV6-2 or TRBV6-3 to TRBJ2-2; 8 bases fit TRBD1. This CDR3 contains 15 residues. Trimming at V came to 4 bases and at J to 2 bases, leaving 3 bases not matched to a gene. Germline values: CDR1 MNHEY, CDR2 SVGEGT. CDR3 in amino acids: CASSSTGVNTGELFF. The CDR3 DNA reads TGTGCCAGCAGTTCGACAGGGGTAAACACCGGGGAGCTGTTTTTT.

This chain uses TRBV20-1 with TRBJ1-2; the D gene is possibly TRBD1 (6 bases). Germline V gene sequence: CDR1 DFQATT, CDR2 SNEGSKA (reference sequence). V dropped 2 bases and J dropped 5 bases, with 12 bases sitting between them. There are 13 residues in the CDR3. CDR3 sequence: CSARSWGPYGYTF. Here the CDR3 DNA reads TGCAGTGCTAGATCTTGGGGGCCTTATGGCTACACCTTC.

This clonotype was picked up many times. V gene TRBV5-1 combines with J gene TRBJ2-2, with D possibly TRBD1 on 6 matching bases. V was trimmed by 1 base and J by 6 bases, leaving 22 bases between them. The CDR3 consists of 18 residues. Per the germline V gene, CDR1 is SGHRS and CDR2 is YFSETQ. The CDR3 bases are TGCGCCAGCAGCTTGCCAGAACAGGGTTTGATGCGGGCCGGGGAGCTGTTTTTT. Protein sequence: CASSLPEQGLMRAGELFF.

The sample holds many counts of this clonotype. V and J are TRBV7-2 and TRBJ2-7; D uncertain. CDR3 size: 13 residues. V lost 1 base and J lost 6, with 10 bases in between. Germline CDR1 and CDR2: SGHTA and FQGNSA. CDR3 nucleotide sequence: TGTGCCAGCAGCTTAGTACTTGGCGGCGAGCAGTACTTC. Translated, it gives CASSLVLGGEQYF.

This clonotype showed up many times. DNA of the CDR3: TGTGCCAGCAGTTTAGGGGTCGGCCCTTACGAGCAGTACTTC. This gives the protein CASSLGVGPYEQYF. The chain carries TRBV28 and TRBJ2-7; D unresolved. Germline CDR1 and CDR2: MDHEN and SYDVKM. With 2 bases removed from V and 4 bases from J, the gap between germline ends came to 12 bases. This CDR3 comprises 14 residues.

This clonotype was counted a few times. The gene calls are TRBV7-9 and TRBJ2-5, with TRBD2 matching over 11 bases. The CDR3 has 15 residues. Germline loops: CDR1 SEHNR, CDR2 FQNEAQ (reference sequence). Trimming at V came to 1 base and at J to 3 bases, leaving 1 base not matched to a gene. CDR3 in amino acids: CASSLVTSGKETQYF. The CDR3 nucleotides read TGTGCCAGCAGCTTAGTGACTAGCGGGAAAGAGACCCAGTACTTC.

There are many counts of this clonotype. The chain joins TRBV20-1 to TRBJ1-6; D might be TRBD1 (5 bases). The CDR3 covers 15 residues. Trimming cost V 0 bases and J 7 bases, with 13 bases left between them. From germline, CDR1 is DFQATT and CDR2 SNEGSKA (reference sequence). The CDR3 here is CSARDHRGLNSPLHF. For the CDR3, the DNA is TGCAGTGCTAGAGATCATAGGGGCTTAAATTCACCCCTCCACTTT.

J is TRBJ2-1 and V is TRBV7-3; 9 bases are a match to TRBD1. The germline gives CDR1 SGHTA, CDR2 FQGTGA. V shed 0 bases and J 6 bases; nucleotides not matched to a gene: 3. CDR3 length: 15 residues. CDR3 residues: CASSLTRGQGNEQFF. CDR3 nucleotides: TGTGCCAGCAGCTTAACCCGGGGACAGGGCAATGAGCAGTTCTTC.

This clonotype was detected many times. The chain combines TRBV7-3 with TRBJ2-1; 11 bases are a match to TRBD2. CDR1 SGHTA and CDR2 FQGTGA come from the germline V gene. The length of the CDR3 is 15 residues. V dropped 2 bases and J dropped 9; count of bases not matched to a gene: 6. The CDR3, as DNA: TGTGCCAGCAGCTTATCTAGCGGGGGGACGGGTGAGCAGTTCTTC. Protein sequence: CASSLSSGGTGEQFF.

In this sample, this clonotype turned up a few times. The chain recombines TRBV15 with TRBJ2-7; 10 bases fit TRBD1. The CDR3 covers 16 residues. Trimming took 8 bases from V and 2 from J; bases not matched to a gene: 12. Germline CDR1 is LNHNV and CDR2 is YYDKDF (reference sequence). The CDR3 region has the DNA TGTGCCACCTCGGCCCCGGGACAGGGGCCCCCCTACGAGCAGTACGTC. It translates to CATSAPGQGPPYEQYV.

This clonotype was found a few times. The rearrangement links TRBV21-1 to TRBJ2-3; the tabulated D call, TRBD2, remains unverified against the DNA. TRBV21-1 represents a pseudogene. The CDR3 spans 16 residues. The CDR3 loop reads CASLDTSGSLTDTQYF. CDR3 nucleotide sequence: TGTGCCAGCCTGGACACTAGCGGGAGCCTCACAGATACGCAGTATTTT.

This clonotype has at least ten counts. The CDR3 DNA follows: TGCAGCGTTGCGTGGAGAGATGGCACAGATACGCAGTATTTT. It encodes CSVAWRDGTDTQYF. The chain combines TRBV29-1 with TRBJ2-3; no definite D call. The CDR3 totals 14 residues. V lost 4 bases and J 1 base, leaving 12 bases between the germline ends. From germline, CDR1 is SQVTM and CDR2 ANQGSEA.

The table lists this clonotype with many counts. The gene calls are TRBV7-9 and TRBJ2-1; D possibly corresponds to TRBD2 (5 bases). The CDR3 contains 13 residues. Germline CDR1 and CDR2: SEHNR and FQNEAQ (reference sequence). Trimming stripped 1 base from V and 8 bases from J, with 9 bases between. CDR3 nucleotide sequence: TGTGCCAGCAGCTTAGGGCTAGCCTATGAGCAGTTCTTC. It yields the protein CASSLGLAYEQFF. Full variable domain (remainder filled in from reference TRBV7-9 and TRBJ2-1): DTGVSQNPRHKITKRGQNVTFRCDPISEHNRLYWYRQTLGQGPEFLTYFQNEAQLEKSRLLSDRFSAERPKGSFSTLEIQRTEQGDSAMYLCASSLGLAYEQFFGPGTRLTVL.